Below are 8 T cell receptor beta chains sequenced from a single sample in a study of shared clonotypes between healthy human individuals. Assay: immunoSEQ multiplex PCR; the TCRdb copy retains only in-frame clones and omits some. The table lists about 79,000 clones, 62% of them singletons. The sequencing sample was made of memory CD8+ T cells sorted from blood. The subset here: CD45RO+ cells pooled with CCR7-negative TemRA cells. Receptors originate from a man aged 30-40 years in good health.

This clone was observed a few times. V gene TRBV7-6 combines with J gene TRBJ2-1; 9 bases fit TRBD2. Germline values: CDR1 SGHVS, CDR2 FNYEAQ. This CDR3 has 16 residues. V dropped 4 bases and J dropped 4; count of bases not matched to a gene: 8. Here the CDR3 reads CASSSFSGRGYNEQFF. The CDR3 DNA reads TGTGCCAGCAGCTCTTTTAGCGGGAGAGGGTACAATGAGCAGTTCTTC.

This sequence joins TRBV6-6 and TRBJ1-2, with 10 bases lining up with TRBD1. J was trimmed by 5 bases and V by 2 bases; bases with no gene match: 8. This CDR3 has 16 residues. Germline CDR1 and CDR2: MNHNY and SVGAGI (reference sequence). The CDR3 region is CASSYPRQGADYGYTF. In DNA, the CDR3 is TGTGCCAGCAGTTACCCAAGACAGGGGGCGGATTATGGCTACACCTTC.

The chain uses TRBV30 and TRBJ1-2, with D tentatively TRBD1 (6 bases). CDR1 is GTSNPN and CDR2 is SVGIG in the germline V gene (reference sequence). Trimming cost V 5 bases and J 4 bases, with 17 bases left between them. The CDR3 is made up of 14 amino acids. In DNA, the CDR3 is TGTGCCTGGGACTACGTTAGGGGGTCCTATGGCTACACCTTC. Translated, it gives CAWDYVRGSYGYTF.

The chain employs TRBV4-1 and TRBJ2-5; no clear D. Trimming left V 1 base short and J 4 bases short, with 13 bases between. CDR1 MGHRA and CDR2 YSYEKL come from the germline V gene. This CDR3 comprises 15 residues. The CDR3 nucleotides read TGCGCCAGCAGCCAAGTCCCCGGGTCTCCAGAGACCCAGTACTTC. This encodes CASSQVPGSPETQYF.

V gene TRBV27 combines with J gene TRBJ1-4; 10 nucleotides match TRBD1. CDR3 size: 13 residues. V lost 8 bases, J lost 6 bases, and 3 bases stayed unmatched. Per germline, CDR1 MNHEY and CDR2 SMNVEV (reference sequence). CDR3 loop: CASSGQGHEKLFF. The CDR3 coding sequence is TGTGCCAGCTCGGGACAGGGGCATGAAAAACTGTTTTTT.

The chain combines TRBV9 with TRBJ2-1, with D perhaps TRBD1 or TRBD2 (5 bases each). The CDR3 totals 15 residues. The V gene lost 5 bases and the J gene lost 2 bases, with 14 bases spanning the gap. Per the germline V gene, CDR1 is SGDLS and CDR2 is YYNGEE. This chain's CDR3 is CASSLRTGPYNEQFF. Here the CDR3 DNA reads TGTGCCAGCAGTCTCCGAACGGGGCCCTACAATGAGCAGTTCTTC.

The chain uses TRBV9 and TRBJ2-1; 7 nucleotides agree with TRBD2. Trimming at V came to 3 bases and at J to 5 bases, leaving 8 bases not matched to a gene. The CDR3 spans 15 residues. The germline CDR1 and CDR2 sequences are SGDLS and YYNGEE. The CDR3 is CASSGGASGNNEQFF. The CDR3 DNA follows: TGTGCCAGCAGCGGTGGGGCTAGCGGAAACAATGAGCAGTTCTTC.

This clone occurred many times. The chain has TRBV28 and TRBJ2-7; D remains unclear. This CDR3 is 12 amino acids long. With 10 bases removed from V and 4 bases from J, the gap between germline ends came to 14 bases. Germline V gene sequence: CDR1 MDHEN, CDR2 SYDVKM. As DNA, the CDR3 is TGTGCCATAGCCCCCTTTAATTACGAGCAGTACTTC. This codes for CAIAPFNYEQYF.